This record looks at one T cell receptor beta chain sequence and its context. Antigen unknown. The observed sequence ends 3 residues before the CDR3 terminus, with the missing tail filled in from the germline J gene. Thawed PBMCs were FACS-sorted into unstimulated CD4+CD25+CD127- regulatory T cells, CD4+CD25- non-regulatory cells, CD4 and CD8 cells. The data are from a study of Tregs in tolerant kidney transplant recipients. Background on the study: Recipients received nonmyeloablative bone marrow transplants from related graft donors, with transient mixed chimerism.

Method: immunoSEQ multiplex PCR; TCRdb's copy keeps in-frame clones and lacks some. The listing records roughly 30,000 clones. The CDR3 is made up of 15 amino acids. V lost 7 bases and J lost 2, with 15 bases in between. CDR1 and CDR2 from the germline V gene are LNHDA and SQIVND (reference sequence). Overall study findings and caveats: The small number of patients limits these findings pending further validation. No direct test of biological reproducibility was done here.

The receptor comes from a human donor who received a combined kidney and bone marrow transplant. The chain combines TRBV19 with TRBJ1-5; D gene uncertain. The sequencing used CD8+ T cells from blood, collected before the transplant. CDR3 loop: CASTAFKGRNQPQHF. The DNA read from the CDR3 is TGTGCCAGTACCGCTTTTAAGGGTCGCAATCAGCCC.